This entry features one T cell receptor (beta chain) sequence. Here immunoSEQ multiplex PCR was the method, and the copy in TCRdb shows in-frame clones only, minus some. The table has approximately 250,000 clones, 70% to 90% seen once. This entry comes from a study of blood T cell repertoires in COVID-19. Researchers sorted participants into cohorts using their self-reported clinical history. Trimming took 4 bases from V and 10 from J; bases not matched to a gene: 11. Germline V gives CDR1 KGHDR, CDR2 SFDVKD. CDR3 size: 15 residues. This rearrangement joins TRBV24-1 to TRBJ1-2; TRBD1 matches 10 bases. This receptor was identified in a woman between 35 and 50 years old with acute COVID-19. Sequencing used PBMCs or T cells enriched from blood (not recorded which). CDR3 protein: CATSEKGQGKGDYTF. The CDR3 DNA is TGTGCCACCAGTGAGAAGGGACAGGGGAAGGGGGACTACACCTTC.